This T cell receptor beta chain comes out of a study of CD8 T cell repertoires and HIV-1 epitope variants (dated by TCRdb to 2020 to 2022). Background for the entire study: T cells were stimulated in separate culture wells with each of twenty-five peptides representing autologous and known Gag and Nef epitope variants. The control conditions were a CMV, EBV and flu peptide pool, the Ebola AY9 epitope as a negative control, and a well with no peptide. Three Gag epitope families and Nef HW9 and YT9 were included among the tested epitopes. Using the EasySep Human T Cell Enrichment Kit, T cells were enriched and then co-cultured with an equal number of autologous T cell-negative cells acting as antigen-presenting cells. The cultures were grown for roughly nine days in IMDM with gentamicin, and half of the media was changed on days 3 and 7 with IL-2, IL-7 and IL-15 added. An aliquot of 1M T cells was set aside as an uncultured baseline condition, separate from the approximately 80 T cell cultures. Running each culture condition in triplicate, except for one peptide done in duplicate, gave a total of about 75 T cell cultures.

Overall study results and their limits: Four to six clonotypes recognized the Nef KF9 family and one clonotype recognized the HW9 family, while no responses were seen to the TAALDMSHF plasma variant. Nine antigen-specific TCR beta clonotypes were identified, and roughly 6 of them appeared cross-reactive for autologous or known escape epitope variants. Only TCR beta chains were identified by the assay, and proliferation to antigen, not T cell function or cytokine profile, was indicated.

As to this clone: The specificity of this receptor is unknown. No clone much larger than this one lies a single base away; base qualities are absent.

The immunoSEQ platform was used to sequence TCR beta CDR3 regions at survey depth. The QIAamp DNA micro kit was used to extract genomic DNA from every cultured and uncultured CD8+ T cell population. The paper's processing steps were these. Samples with fewer than 5,000 productive reads were excluded, which removed about 7% of the roughly 80 HIV peptide-stimulated cultures. Sequences were trimmed to CDR3 by a MANAFEST web app, and nonproductive sequences, CDR3s under 5 amino acids, and sequences not starting with C or ending with F/W were removed. Antigen-specific clonotypes had to expand in at least 2 of 3 replicates versus no-peptide control at FDR 0.01, only within one epitope family. A frequency at least fivefold higher than in wells stimulated with peptides from other epitope families was additionally required for specific clonotypes. The clones in this table, taken by TCRdb from immuneACCESS, are in-frame only. Not every clone is retained; where verified, under half of the shortfall comes from an unresolved V gene, and the cause of the rest is unknown. For V, J and clone size, that table is used; D and trimming come from the DNA. This sample is represented by under 6,000 clones; roughly two thirds of them were singletons. The ten largest clones add up to approximately 40% of the sample.

The EasySep Human CD8+ T Cell Enrichment Kit was used on day 10 to isolate CD8+ T cells from every culture. Sequencing was carried out using cultured CD8+ T cells derived from PBMCs. This TCR was recovered from a male donor with HIV.

Read as DNA, the sequence is TGTGCCAGCAGGGAGGGCCCCGAGCAGCCCCAGCATTTT. This gives the protein CASREGPEQPQHF. The rearrangement joined TRBV28 to TRBJ1-5; the D gene cannot be named for sure. The CDR3 numbers 13 residues from cysteine through phenylalanine. Here the CDR3 DNA is all that survives: 39 bases in frame from base 1. V loses 6 bases of germline sequence and J loses 7 bases, and the interval between the two ends is 13 bases. CDR1 and CDR2, per the germline V gene, are MDHEN and SYDVKM.